The clone carrying this T cell receptor (beta chain) appeared many times. As yet, its antigen is unknown. The controls, all healthy individuals, were blood bank volunteers in Maryland, USA. The sample comes from a study of neurological immune-mediated disorders. Study-wide findings and caveats: The expanded clones of different subjects shared no CDR3 amino acid sequences (suggesting private repertoires in all groups).

Germline V gene data show CDR1 as MNHEY and CDR2 as SMNVEV (reference sequence). Trimming cost V 3 bases and J 3 bases, with 15 bases left between them. This CDR3 has 15 residues. The making of cDNA relied on 5'RACE with 10-nucleotide random UMIs. Whenever a sequencing run was performed, it yielded over 190 million TCR-beta sequences from 15-18 subjects. TCRdb reprocessed the 5' RACE reads via MiXCR and lists one record per CDR3 protein. Of around 25,000 distinct CDR3 sequences listed, 20% to 25% are singletons. This TCR was recovered from a woman in her sixties in good health. Specimen: PBMCs. This chain links TRBV27 with TRBJ2-7; D might be TRBD1 (5 bases). The CDR3 spells CASSFVREKVYEQYF. The DNA for the CDR3 is TGTGCCAGCAGTTTTGTCAGGGAAAAAGTCTACGAGCAGTACTTC.